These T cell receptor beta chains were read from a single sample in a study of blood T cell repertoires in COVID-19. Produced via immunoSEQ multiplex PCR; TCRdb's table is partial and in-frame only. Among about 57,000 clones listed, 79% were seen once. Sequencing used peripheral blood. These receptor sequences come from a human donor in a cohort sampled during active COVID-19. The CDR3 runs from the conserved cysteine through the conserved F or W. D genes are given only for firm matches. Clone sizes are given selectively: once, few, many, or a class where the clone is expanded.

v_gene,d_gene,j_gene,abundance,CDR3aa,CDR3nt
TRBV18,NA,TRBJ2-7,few,CASSPLGPQRSKGNEQYF,TGTGCCAGCTCACCACTAGGACCCCAACGATCCAAGGGGAACGAGCAGTACTTC
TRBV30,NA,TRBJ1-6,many,CAWTGSYNSPLHF,TGTGCCTGGACAGGAAGCTATAATTCACCCCTCCACTTT
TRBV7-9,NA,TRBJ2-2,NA,CASSLGAITGELFF,TGTGCCAGCAGCTTAGGGGCAATAACCGGGGAGCTGTTTTTT
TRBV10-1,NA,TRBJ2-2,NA,CASRTGSGGELFF,TGCGCCAGCAGAACAGGGTCGGGAGGGGAGCTGTTTTTT
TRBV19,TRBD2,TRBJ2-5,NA,CASSIRLAAQETQYF,TGTGCCAGTAGTATCCGACTAGCGGCCCAAGAGACCCAGTACTTC
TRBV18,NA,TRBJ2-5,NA,CASSPGLETQYF,TGTGCCAGCTCACCAGGGCTCGAGACCCAGTACTTC
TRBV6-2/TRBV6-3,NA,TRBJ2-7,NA,CASSHPGSNSYEQYF,TGTGCCAGCAGTCACCCCGGGTCCAACTCCTACGAGCAGTACTTC
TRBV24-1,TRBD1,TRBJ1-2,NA,CATSDSGQGGYGYTF,TGTGCCACCAGTGACTCTGGACAGGGTGGGTATGGCTACACCTTC
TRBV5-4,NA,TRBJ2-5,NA,CASSPAGQWQTQYF,TGTGCCAGCAGCCCCGCAGGACAGTGGCAGACCCAGTACTTC
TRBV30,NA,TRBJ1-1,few,CAWSVGIEGTEAFF,TGTGCCTGGAGTGTTGGGATCGAGGGAACTGAAGCTTTCTTT
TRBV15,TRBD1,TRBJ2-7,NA,CATSRMQGAFEQYF,TGTGCCACCAGCAGGATGCAGGGGGCTTTCGAGCAGTACTTC
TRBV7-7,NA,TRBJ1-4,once,CASSRDGTPNEKLFF,TGTGCTAGCAGCAGGGACGGGACACCTAATGAAAAACTGTTTTTT
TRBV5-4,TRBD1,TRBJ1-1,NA,CASSLLTGGSTEAFF,TGTGCCAGCAGCTTACTAACAGGGGGTAGCACTGAAGCTTTCTTT
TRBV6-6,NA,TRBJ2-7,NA,CASSYAREQYF,TGTGCCAGCAGTTACGCCAGGGAGCAGTACTTC
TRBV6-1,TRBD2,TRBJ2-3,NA,CASSATSGRRTDTQYF,TGTGCCAGCAGTGCAACTAGCGGGAGGAGGACAGATACGCAGTATTTT
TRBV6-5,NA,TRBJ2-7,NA,CASSPSPTVAYEQYF,TGTGCCAGCAGTCCATCACCGACAGTAGCCTACGAGCAGTACTTC
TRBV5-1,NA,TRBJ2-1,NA,CASSPDIYNEQFF,TGCGCCAGCAGCCCGGACATTTACAATGAGCAGTTCTTC
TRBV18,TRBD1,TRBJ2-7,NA,CASSPRQGAIGEQYF,TGTGCCAGCTCACCACGACAGGGGGCTATCGGCGAGCAGTACTTC
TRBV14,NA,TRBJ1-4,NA,CASSQDRLNEKLFF,TGTGCCAGCAGCCAAGACAGGTTAAATGAAAAACTGTTTTTT
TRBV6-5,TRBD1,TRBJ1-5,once,CASRVDRGQGPQHF,TGTGCCAGCAGGGTAGACAGGGGCCAGGGACCCCAGCATTTT
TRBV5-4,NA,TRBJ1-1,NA,CASSPVVNTEAFF,TGTGCCAGCAGCCCGGTGGTGAACACTGAAGCTTTCTTT
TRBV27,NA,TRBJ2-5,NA,CASSLKGHPPGETQYF,TGTGCCAGCAGTTTAAAGGGACACCCACCGGGAGAGACCCAGTACTTC
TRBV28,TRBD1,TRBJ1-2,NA,CASSPGGGSYGYTF,TGTGCCAGCAGCCCAGGGGGCGGTAGCTATGGCTACACCTTC
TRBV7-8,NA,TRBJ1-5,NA,CASSSDNYQPQHF,TGTGCCAGCAGCTCCGACAACTATCAGCCCCAGCATTTT
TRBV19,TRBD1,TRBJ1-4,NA,CASSRTGTGGEKLFF,TGTGCCAGTAGTCGGACCGGGACAGGGGGCGAAAAACTGTTTTTT
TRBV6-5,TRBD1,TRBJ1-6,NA,CASSSPTGGVYSPLHF,TGTGCCAGCAGTTCTCCGACAGGGGGCGTTTATTCACCCCTCCACTTT
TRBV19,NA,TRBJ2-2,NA,CASRQGPANTGELFF,TGTGCCAGTAGACAGGGACCCGCGAACACCGGGGAGCTGTTTTTT
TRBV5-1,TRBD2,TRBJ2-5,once,CASTLGTSGSVRETQYF,TGCGCCAGCACCTTAGGGACTAGCGGGAGTGTGCGAGAGACCCAGTACTTC